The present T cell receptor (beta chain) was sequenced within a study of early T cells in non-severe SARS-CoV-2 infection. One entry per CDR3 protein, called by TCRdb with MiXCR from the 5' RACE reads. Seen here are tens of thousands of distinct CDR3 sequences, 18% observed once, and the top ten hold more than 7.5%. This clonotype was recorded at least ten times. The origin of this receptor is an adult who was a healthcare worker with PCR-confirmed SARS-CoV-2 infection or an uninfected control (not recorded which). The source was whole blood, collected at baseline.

This CDR3 reads CASSRTSGGNQPQHF. As DNA, the CDR3 is TGTGCCAGCAGCCGTACGTCAGGGGGCAATCAGCCCCAGCATTTT. V and J are TRBV12-3 or TRBV12-4 and TRBJ1-5; the D gene is possibly TRBD1 (6 bases). Trimming removed 6 bases from V and 2 bases from J, with 14 bases in between. The CDR3 extends over 15 amino acids.